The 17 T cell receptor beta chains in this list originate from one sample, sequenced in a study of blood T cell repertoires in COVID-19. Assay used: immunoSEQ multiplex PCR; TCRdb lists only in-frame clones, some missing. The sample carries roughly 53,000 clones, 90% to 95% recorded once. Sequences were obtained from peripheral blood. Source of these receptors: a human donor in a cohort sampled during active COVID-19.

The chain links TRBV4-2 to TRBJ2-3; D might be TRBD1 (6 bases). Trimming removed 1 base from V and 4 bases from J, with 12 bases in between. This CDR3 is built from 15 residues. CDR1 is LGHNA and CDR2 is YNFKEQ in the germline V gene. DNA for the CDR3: TGTGCCAGCAGCCAAGTGGGGCAGGGGTCAGATACGCAGTATTTT. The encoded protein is CASSQVGQGSDTQYF.

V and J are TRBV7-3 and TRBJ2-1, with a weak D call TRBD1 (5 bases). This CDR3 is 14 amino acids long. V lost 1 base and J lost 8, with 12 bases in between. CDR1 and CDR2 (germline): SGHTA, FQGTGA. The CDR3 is CASSLKVGDDEQFF. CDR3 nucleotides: TGTGCCAGCAGCTTAAAGGTAGGGGATGATGAGCAGTTCTTC.

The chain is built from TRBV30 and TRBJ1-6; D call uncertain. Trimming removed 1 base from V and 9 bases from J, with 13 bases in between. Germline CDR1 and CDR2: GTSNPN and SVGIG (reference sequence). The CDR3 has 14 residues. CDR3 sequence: CAWSDGVGLSPLHF. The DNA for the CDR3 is TGTGCCTGGAGTGACGGGGTGGGCCTTTCACCCCTCCACTTT.

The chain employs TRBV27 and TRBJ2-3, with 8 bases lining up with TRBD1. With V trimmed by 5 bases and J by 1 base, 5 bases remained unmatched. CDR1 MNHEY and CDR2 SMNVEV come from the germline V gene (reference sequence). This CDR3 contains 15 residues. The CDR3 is CASSLQTGGTDTQYF. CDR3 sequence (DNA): TGTGCCAGCAGTCTCCAGACAGGGGGCACAGATACGCAGTATTTT.

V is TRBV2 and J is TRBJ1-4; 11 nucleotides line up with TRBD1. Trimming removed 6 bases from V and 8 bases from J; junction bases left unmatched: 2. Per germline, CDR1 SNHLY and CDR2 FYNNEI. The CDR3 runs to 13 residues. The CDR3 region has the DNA TGTGCCAGCAGGGACAGGGGGCGAGAAAAACTGTTTTTT. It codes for CASRDRGREKLFF.

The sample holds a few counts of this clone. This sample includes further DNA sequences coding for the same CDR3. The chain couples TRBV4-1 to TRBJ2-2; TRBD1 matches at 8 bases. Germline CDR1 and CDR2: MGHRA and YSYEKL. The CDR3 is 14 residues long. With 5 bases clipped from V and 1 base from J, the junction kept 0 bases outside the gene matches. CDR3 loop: CASSDRGNTGELFF. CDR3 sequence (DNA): TGCGCCAGCAGCGACAGGGGGAACACCGGGGAGCTGTTTTTT.

The CDR3 here is CATSDSLRDTQYF. The CDR3 nucleotides are TGTGCCACCAGTGATTCTCTCAGGGATACGCAGTATTTT. V usage is TRBV24-1 and J usage is TRBJ2-3; D not certain. The CDR3 loop spans 13 amino acids. Germline V gene data show CDR1 as KGHDR and CDR2 as SFDVKD. V lost 2 bases and J 6 bases, leaving 8 bases between the germline ends.

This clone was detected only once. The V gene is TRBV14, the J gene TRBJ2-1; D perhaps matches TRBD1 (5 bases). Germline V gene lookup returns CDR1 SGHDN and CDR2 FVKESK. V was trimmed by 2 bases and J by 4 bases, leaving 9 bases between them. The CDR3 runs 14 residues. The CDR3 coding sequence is TGTGCCAGCAGCCAATACAGGTCATACAATGAGCAGTTCTTC. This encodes CASSQYRSYNEQFF. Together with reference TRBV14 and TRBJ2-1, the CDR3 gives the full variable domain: EAGVTQFPSHSVIEKGQTVTLRCDPISGHDNLYWYRRVMGKEIKFLLHFVKESKQDESGMPNNRFLAERTGGTYSTLKVQPAELEDSGVYFCASSQYRSYNEQFFGPGTRLTVL.

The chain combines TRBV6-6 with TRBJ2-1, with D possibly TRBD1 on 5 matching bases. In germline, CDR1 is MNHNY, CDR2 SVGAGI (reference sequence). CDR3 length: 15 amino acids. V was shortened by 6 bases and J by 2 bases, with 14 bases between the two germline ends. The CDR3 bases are TGTGCCAGCAGCCGGTCCCTAGGGGCCTACAATGAGCAGTTCTTC. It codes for CASSRSLGAYNEQFF.

The CDR3 nucleotides read TGTGCCATCAGTGAGGGGGACAGTTTCGTCTCTGGAAACACCATATATTTT. The encoded protein is CAISEGDSFVSGNTIYF. This sequence joins TRBV10-3 and TRBJ1-3; 7 bases are a match to TRBD1. Trimming took 2 bases from V and 0 from J; bases not matched to a gene: 7. The length of the CDR3 is 17 residues. Per the germline V gene, CDR1 is ENHRY and CDR2 is SYGVKD.

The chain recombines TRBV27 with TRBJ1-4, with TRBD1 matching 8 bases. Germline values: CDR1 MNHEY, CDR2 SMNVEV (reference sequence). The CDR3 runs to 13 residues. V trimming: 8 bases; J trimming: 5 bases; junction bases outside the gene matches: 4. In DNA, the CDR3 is TGTGCCAGCCGGGACAGGCGAAATGAAAAACTGTTTTTT. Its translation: CASRDRRNEKLFF.

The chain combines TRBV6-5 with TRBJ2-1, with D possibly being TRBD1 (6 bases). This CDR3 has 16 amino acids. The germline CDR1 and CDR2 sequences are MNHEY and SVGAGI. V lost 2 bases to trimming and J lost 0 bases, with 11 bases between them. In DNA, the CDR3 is TGTGCCAGCAGTTACCGACGACAGGCCTCCTACAATGAGCAGTTCTTC. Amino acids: CASSYRRQASYNEQFF.

This CDR3 reads CASSDRANPGDTIYF. The CDR3 nucleotides are TGTGCCAGCAGTGACCGAGCCAATCCAGGGGACACCATATATTTT. The gene calls are TRBV6-4 and TRBJ1-3; D is possibly TRBD1 (6 bases). V lost 2 bases and J 8 bases, leaving 16 bases between the germline ends. The CDR3 has 15 amino acids. Germline V gene sequence: CDR1 MRHNA, CDR2 SNTAGT.

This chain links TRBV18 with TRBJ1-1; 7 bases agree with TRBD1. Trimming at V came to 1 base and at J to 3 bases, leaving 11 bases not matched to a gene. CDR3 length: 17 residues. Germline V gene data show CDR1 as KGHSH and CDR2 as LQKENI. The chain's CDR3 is CASSPRTGDNRYTEAFF. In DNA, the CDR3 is TGTGCCAGCTCACCACGAACAGGGGATAATAGGTACACTGAAGCTTTCTTT.

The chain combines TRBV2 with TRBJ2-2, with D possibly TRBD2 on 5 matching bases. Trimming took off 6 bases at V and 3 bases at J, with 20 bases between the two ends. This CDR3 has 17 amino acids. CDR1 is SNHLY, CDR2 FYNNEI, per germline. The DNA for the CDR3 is TGTGCCAGCAGCCCTACAGCAAGGAGGTCGGACACCGGGGAGCTGTTTTTT. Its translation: CASSPTARRSDTGELFF.

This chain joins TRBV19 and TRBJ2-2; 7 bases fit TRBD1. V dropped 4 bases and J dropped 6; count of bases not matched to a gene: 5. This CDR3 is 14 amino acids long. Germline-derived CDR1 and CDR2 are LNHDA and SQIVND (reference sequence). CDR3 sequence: CASSTDRASGELFF. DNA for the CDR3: TGTGCCAGTAGTACCGACAGGGCCTCCGGGGAGCTGTTTTTT.

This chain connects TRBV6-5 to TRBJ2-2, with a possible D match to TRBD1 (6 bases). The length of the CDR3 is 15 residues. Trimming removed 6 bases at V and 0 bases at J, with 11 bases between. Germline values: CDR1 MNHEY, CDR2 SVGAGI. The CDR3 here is CASRRDTANTGELFF. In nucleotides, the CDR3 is TGTGCCAGCAGACGGGACACTGCGAACACCGGGGAGCTGTTTTTT.